This TCR beta chain was captured in a study of blood T cell repertoires in COVID-19. At the level of the study: The United States, Italy and Spain supplied acute and convalescent COVID-19 samples. PBMCs, B-cell-depleted T cells, or T cells provided the cDNA or gDNA that made up the material.

Germline CDR1 is SGHAT and CDR2 is FQDESV (reference sequence). V dropped 5 bases and J dropped 1 base, with 14 bases sitting between them. The CDR3 has 15 amino acids. Source study methods: Amplification from reference gene primers served as the basis for estimated nucleated cell counts. The method was immunoSEQ multiplex PCR; TCRdb's version includes in-frame clones alone and lacks a portion of them. From that table come the V and J calls and clone size; the DNA was used to work out D and trimming. The sample yields approximately 12,000 clones, approximately 85% seen once. This rearrangement joins TRBV11-1 to TRBJ1-1; possibly TRBD1 for D (6 bases). The receptor was isolated from a human donor in a cohort sampled during active COVID-19. The sequencing input was peripheral blood. The CDR3 DNA is TGTGCCAGCAGCCTTTCAACAGGGCGGAACACTGAAGCTTTCTTT. Translating gives CASSLSTGRNTEAFF.